A selection of T cell receptor beta chains follows, all from one sample in a study of T cells in Graves' hyperthyroidism and ophthalmopathy. TCRdb recomputed calls from the multiplex PCR reads with MiXCR, one row per CDR3 protein. In the table there are a few hundred thousand distinct CDR3 sequences, 15% to 19% of which are singletons. Sample: blood. The receptors originated from a woman aged 25 to 45 with Graves' hyperthyroidism. The CDR3 runs from the conserved cysteine through the conserved F or W.

j_call: TRBJ2-5; v_call: TRBV2; cdr3_aa: CASGYMGQGRETQYF
j_call: TRBJ2-1; v_call: TRBV3-1; cdr3_aa: CASSQLQPMDSSPYNEQFF
j_call: TRBJ2-3; v_call: TRBV7-2; cdr3_aa: CASSPLKVRADTQYF
j_call: TRBJ2-2; v_call: TRBV12-3/TRBV12-4; cdr3_aa: CASSLARSSGIGELFF
j_call: TRBJ1-4; v_call: TRBV6-1; cdr3_aa: CASSRVGRGNEKLFF
j_call: TRBJ2-3; v_call: TRBV3-1; cdr3_aa: CASSHHTDTQYF
j_call: TRBJ2-1; v_call: TRBV19; cdr3_aa: CASSIPGLAGNNEQFF
j_call: TRBJ2-7; v_call: TRBV19; cdr3_aa: CASSFTGDSYEQYF
j_call: TRBJ1-1; v_call: TRBV12-3/TRBV12-4; cdr3_aa: CASSFGGSNTEAFF
j_call: TRBJ2-1; v_call: TRBV18; cdr3_aa: CASSPATNEQFF
j_call: TRBJ1-1; v_call: TRBV20-1; cdr3_aa: CSARSQYTEAFF
j_call: TRBJ2-5; v_call: TRBV19; cdr3_aa: CASSIGGGLGSRETQYF
j_call: TRBJ2-3; v_call: TRBV12-3/TRBV12-4; cdr3_aa: CASSSGTSGRNTDTQYF
j_call: TRBJ2-7; v_call: TRBV7-2; cdr3_aa: CASSFGQGTAEQYF
j_call: TRBJ2-1; v_call: TRBV20-1; cdr3_aa: CSGLGSVPYNEQFF
j_call: TRBJ1-1; v_call: TRBV28; cdr3_aa: CASSSWGTEAFF
j_call: TRBJ1-2; v_call: TRBV3-1; cdr3_aa: CASSPTRSYGYTF
j_call: TRBJ2-3; v_call: TRBV29-1; cdr3_aa: CSISGSGTDTQYF
j_call: TRBJ1-5; v_call: TRBV3-1; cdr3_aa: CASSQEGFGNQPQHF
j_call: TRBJ1-2; v_call: TRBV5-1; cdr3_aa: CASSLESFGPYGYTF
j_call: TRBJ1-1; v_call: TRBV11-1; cdr3_aa: CASSLPGQGTEAFF
j_call: TRBJ1-1; v_call: TRBV7-9; cdr3_aa: CASSPLKLNTEAFF
j_call: TRBJ2-7; v_call: TRBV20-1; cdr3_aa: CSARGLAGGGTYEQYF
j_call: TRBJ1-1; v_call: TRBV4-1; cdr3_aa: CASSQDGLGSFF
j_call: TRBJ2-7; v_call: TRBV11-2; cdr3_aa: CASSPVGREGVQQYF
j_call: TRBJ2-7; v_call: TRBV10-2; cdr3_aa: CASMVQGAYEQYF